This T cell receptor beta chain is drawn from a study of regulatory T cells in long-lasting Graves disease. Study observations and caveats: Shared public clonotypes totalled roughly 2,500 in persistent patients, compared with about 960 in new patients. Persistent disease exhibited a predilection for TRBV28, TRBJ1-2 and TRBJ2-5.

To make TCR beta libraries, researchers used iRepertoire HTBI primers and Arm-PCR of CDR3 regions. MiXCR was run by TCRdb on the multiplex PCR reads, yielding one entry per CDR3 protein. The data contain about 310,000 distinct CDR3 sequences, 20% to 25% of them singletons. To note about this clonotype: Its antigen is undetermined.

Time point in this sample: persistent/refractory GD, antithyroid drugs over 5 years with positive TRAb. PBMC-extracted RNA yielded the TCR library. In germline, CDR1 is LNHDA, CDR2 SQIVND (reference sequence). Trimming stripped 5 bases from V and 0 bases from J, with 17 bases between. The CDR3 has 18 amino acids. The chain carries TRBV19 and TRBJ1-6; no clear D. The specimen was peripheral blood mononuclear cells (PBMCs), collected when the disease was refractory, from a patient treated with antithyroid drugs. This sequence originates from a female donor with Graves disease. The CDR3 protein is CASSHGLLQSSYNSPLHF. The CDR3 DNA reads TGTGCCAGTAGTCACGGACTGTTGCAAAGCTCCTATAATTCACCCCTCCACTTT.